This T cell receptor beta chain was observed in a study of monozygotic twins with cystic fibrosis. The study's findings and limits: Nucleotide-identical clonotype sharing was significantly higher within monozygotic CF twin pairs than between unrelated CF individuals. Median Simpson clonality of 0.0095 suggested naive T cells predominated. V usage most resembled the co-twin in 13 of 16 pairs.

The CDR3 length is 15 residues. The ends were cut back, 1 base at V and 3 bases at J, with 10 bases in the middle. CDR1 is SGHAT and CDR2 is FQNNGV in the germline V gene. As concerns this clone: Its antigen is as yet unknown.

Clones were sequenced by immunoSEQ multiplex PCR, and TCRdb holds only the in-frame ones, with some missing. The sample includes about 26,000 clones, around 96% of them seen just once. Sequencing input: blood. This clonotype was obtained from a girl aged 2 to 9 with cystic fibrosis. The V and J genes are TRBV11-2 and TRBJ2-1, with D unclear. The CDR3 DNA reads TGTGCCAGCAGCTTAGGGGTCAGGAACTACAATGAGCAGTTCTTC. Protein: CASSLGVRNYNEQFF.